This T cell receptor beta chain was sequenced in a study of TIL therapy for anti-PD-1-resistant metastatic lung cancer. V lost 0 bases, J lost 4 bases, and 2 bases stayed unmatched. The germline V gene encodes CDR1 SGHRS and CDR2 YFSETQ. This CDR3 region has 14 residues. Regarding time point: pre-treatment sample, taken before nivolumab and TIL therapy. There are a few counts of this clone. The immunoSEQ assay was v3. Each library reached about 2.1 million read pairs, or roughly 4.5-6 million at deep level. The protocol was immunoSEQ multiplex PCR, while the TCRdb copy is restricted to in-frame clones and leaves out a portion. The top ten hold 2.5% to 3% of the sample, which has about 32,000 clones, about 80% seen once.

This chain joins TRBV5-1 and TRBJ1-2; 8 bases fit TRBD1. The sequence came from a woman aged 30-85 years with non-small cell lung cancer. Material: blood, obtained at baseline. The CDR3 protein is CASSLEGTGYGYTF. CDR3 bases: TGCGCCAGCAGCTTGGAAGGGACAGGCTATGGCTACACCTTC.